The source of this T cell receptor beta chain is a study of long-term antiretroviral therapy in people with HIV (dated by TCRdb to between 2021 and 2023). In the study overall: The earliest samples were collected approximately a decade before the 2015 WHO recommendation for immediate ART, a period when ART was typically delayed until CD4 counts fell. A retrospective serial study tested whether ART initiation and durable HIV suppression were associated with changes in peripheral blood TRB repertoire composition and diversity. From 30 adults with confirmed HIV infection, the cohort provided around 180 cryopreserved PBMC samples, gathered serially across a mean of around six years (range 1-12). About 40% of the 30 participants with HIV were female. Test extractions of a monoclonal T-cell line alongside a few dozen polyclonal samples showed no cross-contamination during QIAcube processing.

A word on this clone: Its specific antigen is unknown. Nothing much larger sits one base from this clone, and base qualities are not available.

A distance of 12 bases separates the germline ends of V and J, which lose 2 bases and 10 bases respectively. In the germline V gene (reference sequence), CDR1 corresponds to GTSNPN and CDR2 to SVGIG. Inclusive of the bounding cysteine and phenylalanine, the CDR3 is 12 residues long. The retained sequence is limited to the CDR3, 36 bases, with the frame set at the first base. The immunoSEQ hsTCRB v3.0 assay was used at survey level resolution to sequence the TRB variable region. TRB sequencing targeted a depth of roughly 40,000-55,000 T-cell genomes per sample. Pooled TRB libraries were sequenced on an Illumina MiSeq with a v3 150-cycle kit. The original methods were these. Analysis of repertoires was carried out in R inside a reproducible Nextflow workflow spanning QC, data transformation and analysis. LymphoSeq2, an R package for AIRR-Seq data exploration, was used to implement custom analyses. A handful of samples that produced fewer than 5000 total TRB sequences were removed, so some 190 HIV repertoires were analyzed. Among the 200 or so HIV repertoires that were kept, approximately 61 were collected before ART initiation and more than 120 were collected after ART initiation. Repertoires were downsampled to 5000 TRB nucleotide sequences, and summary statistics were averaged over 100 downsampling iterations. TRB sequences were retained for analysis only if CDR3 regions of at least seven amino acids were present. Two measures captured diversity: a Shannon entropy-derived clonality score and the Gini coefficient. Repertoire networks linked the top 5000 CDR3 amino acid sequences whenever two sequences differed by an edit distance of one. For TRB CDR3 amino acid sequences, GLIPH2 was used to predict antigen specificity groups and MHC restriction. Known CMV, EBV, HIV or tissue antigen associations were flagged by matching CDR3 amino acid sequences against VDJdb and McPAS-TCR. Pre-ART, post-ART and control groups were compared with Wilcoxon signed-rank tests and Holm-Bonferroni correction. Held by TCRdb, this immuneACCESS table contains in-frame sequences only and omits some clones. Under half of the omission traces to an unresolved V gene where checked; the cause of the rest is unknown. V and J calls and clone size are copied from that table; D and trimming were computed from the DNA. The sample table contains some 17,000 clones; only one count was recorded for around 82% of them. The top ten clones comprise around 4.3% of the sample.

On the study overall, not on this receptor specifically: The samples were dated from about 2003 to 2017, and the ART regimens that were used may be less effective than current ART regimens. Expanded TRB clones identified before ART initiation dominated the repertoire across all time points, though the dominance fluctuated and decreased in many PLHIV after ART. Since PBMC availability was limited, sequencing covered only the TCR beta chain, with no alpha chain pairing. HIV repertoires had narrower CDR3 length ranges than controls, and the network structure suggested an antigen-experienced repertoire that shifted only slightly toward naive after ART. Inferences about post-ART repertoire changes are limited because no data were available on ART adherence, viral resistance or therapy changes. Because pre-ART samples had limited cell numbers, unsorted PBMC were profiled rather than sorted CD4+ and CD8+ T cells. Starting ART was linked to a significant rise in TRB diversity, yet even after long-term ART the diversity remained significantly lower than in transplant donor controls.

Inclusion was restricted to participants for whom at least one PBMC sample before ART initiation and at least two post-ART samples were available. All participants with HIV were treated in the United States of America. Before DNA extraction, cryopreserved samples of about 0.95-10 million PBMC were thawed and washed. At the time of the earliest PBMC sample, participants with HIV were aged between roughly 20 and 60 years. PBMC samples were contributed by each participant from 1-4 timepoints before ART initiation and 2-8 timepoints after ART initiation, with a median of 7 samples. For every participant, serial HIV viral load, CD4+ T-cell count, ART history and demographic data were obtained. Genomic DNA was extracted from unsorted PBMC with a Qiagen kit on a QIAcube, processed in batches of 12 samples.

This specimen consisted of unsorted PBMCs, obtained 0.1 years before starting antiretroviral therapy. The receptor was isolated from a man between 18 and 29 years old with HIV. The rearranged chain carries TRBV30 and TRBJ2-1; the D gene is perhaps TRBD2, from 6 matching bases. This receptor carries the CDR3 CAWSPREREQFF. The DNA sequence is TGTGCCTGGAGTCCACGGGAGCGGGAGCAGTTCTTC.